The source of this T cell receptor beta chain is a study of blood T cell repertoires in COVID-19. In the study overall: From the United States, Italy and Spain came samples of acute and convalescent COVID-19. From T cells, B-cell-depleted T cells, or PBMCs came the material, which was cDNA or gDNA.

Germline loops: CDR1 SNHLY, CDR2 FYNNEI. The CDR3 has 11 residues. With 7 bases removed from V and 2 bases from J, the gap between germline ends came to 6 bases. In the study's own analysis: Estimated nucleated cell counts came from reference gene primer amplification. Measured with immunoSEQ multiplex PCR; TCRdb has only the in-frame clones, and not every one. V and J calls and clone size are as listed in that table; D and trimming were resolved from the DNA. The sample has some 150,000 clones, 86% seen once. V usage is TRBV2 and J usage is TRBJ2-7; D uncertain. The sequence was obtained from a woman aged 55-70 years with acute or convalescent COVID-19. The sample consisted of peripheral blood. CDR3 amino acids: CASTGAYEQYF. The CDR3 DNA is TGTGCCAGCACCGGAGCCTACGAGCAGTACTTC.